Given below is one TCR beta chain in context. This sample is drawn from a study of blood T cell repertoires in COVID-19. Overall study context: Sample material is recorded as cDNA or gDNA derived from T cells, B-cell-depleted T cells, or PBMCs.

Per the original methods: Estimation of nucleated cell counts was performed using reference gene primer amplification. Here immunoSEQ multiplex PCR was the method, and the copy in TCRdb shows in-frame clones only, minus some. Clone size and V and J calls were adopted from that table, with D and trimming inferred from the DNA. Of roughly 39,000 clones in the sample, 90% to 95% are singletons; the top ten hold 4.1%. Germline V gives CDR1 SGDLS, CDR2 YYNGEE. This CDR3 is 15 amino acids long. Trimming cost V 4 bases and J 5 bases; bases outside gene matches: 9. The sequencing input was peripheral blood. This chain connects TRBV9 to TRBJ1-1; 9 bases are shared with TRBD1. This sequence was found in a human donor with active COVID-19. The donor label of this sample is uncertain. The CDR3 spells CASSPRGQGGTEAFF. The CDR3 nucleotides are TGTGCCAGCAGCCCCCGGGGACAGGGTGGAACTGAAGCTTTCTTT. Looking up the rest from reference TRBV9 and TRBJ1-1 gives the full variable domain: DSGVTQTPKHLITATGQRVTLRCSPRSGDLSVYWYQQSLDQGLQFLIQYYNGEERAKGNILERFSAQQFPDLHSELNLSSLELGDSALYFCASSPRGQGGTEAFFGQGTRLTVV.